These 22 T cell receptor beta chains were all obtained from the same sample, sequenced in a study of T cells in Graves' hyperthyroidism and ophthalmopathy. Amplified TCR beta CDR3 regions came from RNA transcripts. HTBI primers were used for first-round RT-PCR of the TCR CDR3. TCRdb reprocessed the multiplex PCR reads via MiXCR and lists one record per CDR3 protein. The sample yields about 350,000 distinct CDR3 sequences, 18% seen once. Sequenced: blood. The source is a woman between 40 and 50 years old with Graves' ophthalmopathy.

This clonotype was found many times. The chain joins TRBV7-9 to TRBJ2-2; TRBD2 matches 7 bases. The CDR3 has 15 residues. With V trimmed by 1 base and J by 8 bases, 7 bases remained unmatched. Germline lookup yields CDR1 SEHNR and CDR2 FQNEAQ (reference sequence). For the CDR3, the DNA is TGTGCCAGCAGCTTAGGGACTAGTTCAATTGGGGAGCTGTTTTTT. This translates into CASSLGTSSIGELFF.

This clonotype was recorded many times. This sequence joins TRBV4-2 and TRBJ2-3; a weak D match, TRBD2 (6 bases). The length of the CDR3 is 16 residues. Per the germline V gene, CDR1 is LGHNA and CDR2 is YNFKEQ. Between the trimmed V and J ends, which lost 6 bases and 2 bases, there was a span of 18 bases. The CDR3 coding sequence is TGTGCCAGCAGTTCCTCCGGAGGGTACTACACAGATACGCAGTATTTT. Residues: CASSSSGGYYTDTQYF.

This clonotype was seen at least ten times. The junction and the germline gene differ at one end; a read error may be behind it. The chain links TRBV5-1 to TRBJ2-2, with 8 bases fitting TRBD2. The germline V gene has CDR1 SGHRS and CDR2 YFSETQ. The CDR3 is 16 amino acids. In DNA, the CDR3 is TGCACCAGCAGCTCCTCCGGGACTAGAAACACCGGGGAGCTGTTTTTT. Translating it yields CTSSSSGTRNTGELFF.

Many counts were recorded for this clonotype. The V call is TRBV4-1, the J call TRBJ1-2; no firm D call. The length of the CDR3 is 12 residues. Trimming removed 5 bases from V and 0 bases from J, with 4 bases in between. CDR1 is MGHRA, CDR2 YSYEKL, per germline. The CDR3 region is CASSGANYGYTF. In DNA, the CDR3 is TGCGCCAGCAGCGGAGCTAACTATGGCTACACCTTC.

This clonotype was counted at least ten times. V is TRBV27 and J is TRBJ2-4, with 10 bases lining up with TRBD1. J gave up 0 bases and V 4 bases, and 6 bases lay outside the gene matches. The CDR3 extends over 17 amino acids. Germline V lookup: CDR1 MNHEY, CDR2 SMNVEV (reference sequence). Here the CDR3 DNA reads TGTGCCAGCAGTTATGGACAGGGGGGAATAGCCAAAAACATTCAGTACTTC. It translates to CASSYGQGGIAKNIQYF.

This clonotype showed up many times. With a much larger clone just one base away, this may be a read error. This chain uses TRBV6-5 with TRBJ2-7; 10 positions agree with TRBD1. There are 14 residues in the CDR3. V lost 2 bases to trimming and J lost 4 bases; unmatched junction nucleotides: 2. The germline CDR1 and CDR2 sequences are MNHEY and SVGAGI. DNA for the CDR3: TGTGCCAGCAGTTACGGGGGACAGGGGTACGAGCAGTACTTC. Translation gives CASSYGGQGYEQYF.

The J gene is TRBJ1-6, the V gene TRBV7-9; no definite D call. This CDR3 is built from 16 residues. V was pared by 4 bases and J by 7 bases, with 17 bases between. Germline loops: CDR1 SEHNR, CDR2 FQNEAQ (reference sequence). The CDR3 protein is CASSSTDRVSNSPLHF. In DNA, the CDR3 is TGTGCCAGCAGCTCCACGGACCGGGTCTCGAATTCACCCCTCCACTTT.

This clonotype turned up a few times. The V gene is TRBV24-1, the J gene TRBJ2-7, with D maybe TRBD2 (6 bases). V gave up 3 bases and J gave up 0 bases, with 11 bases separating them. The CDR3 runs 15 residues. The germline V gene has CDR1 KGHDR and CDR2 SFDVKD. The CDR3 is CATSDGGSDSYEQYF. The DNA for the CDR3 is TGTGCCACCAGTGATGGGGGGTCTGACTCCTACGAGCAGTACTTC.

This clonotype was observed a handful of times. The chain uses TRBV4-3 and TRBJ1-2; weak D call: TRBD1 (5 bases). The V end was cut by 4 bases, the J end by 8 bases, with 14 bases between. Germline CDR1 LGHNA, CDR2 YSLEER. The CDR3 contains 13 residues. The CDR3 loop is CASSPHAGGGYTF. CDR3 nucleotide sequence: TGCGCCAGCAGCCCACATGCGGGGGGGGGCTACACCTTC.

V and J are TRBV7-9 and TRBJ1-1; D unclear. V lost 5 bases and J 4 bases, leaving 11 bases between the germline ends. The CDR3 has 13 amino acids. CDR1 SEHNR and CDR2 FQNEAQ come from the germline V gene (reference sequence). The CDR3, as DNA: TGTGCCAGCAGCCCCGGGGTGGGCACTGAAGCTTTCTTT. It translates to CASSPGVGTEAFF.

This clonotype was found many times. The chain carries TRBV5-1 and TRBJ1-6; D ambiguous. The CDR3 is 17 amino acids. Per germline, CDR1 SGHRS and CDR2 YFSETQ. The V gene lost 1 base and the J gene lost 0 bases, with 11 bases spanning the gap. The CDR3 bases are TGCGCCAGCAGCTTGTCCGGGCTCAGCTCCTATAATTCACCCCTCCACTTT. It is translated as CASSLSGLSSYNSPLHF.

This clonotype was counted a few times. The V and J genes are TRBV18 and TRBJ1-3; TRBD1 matches 7 bases. With V trimmed by 0 bases and J by 4 bases, 3 bases remained unmatched. The germline CDR1 and CDR2 sequences are KGHSH and LQKENI. The CDR3 has 15 amino acids. DNA of the CDR3: TGTGCCAGCTCACCACCGACAGGGTCCGGAAACACCATATATTTT. It encodes CASSPPTGSGNTIYF.

A few counts support this clonotype. V and J are TRBV6-1 and TRBJ2-7; D perhaps matches TRBD2 (5 bases). The J call may be in error: the DNA end matches TRBJ2-1 better. The CDR3 extends over 14 amino acids. Germline CDR1 and CDR2: MNHNS and SASEGT. The CDR3, as DNA: TGTGCCAGCACCCTGGTCGGGAACTCCTACGAGCAGTTCTTC. This gives the protein CASTLVGNSYEQFF.

This clonotype was recorded a few times. V and J are TRBV2 and TRBJ2-4, with TRBD2 identical over 12 bases. The CDR3 contains 18 residues. Trimming at V came to 0 bases and at J to 6 bases, leaving 9 bases not matched to a gene. The germline V gene encodes CDR1 SNHLY and CDR2 FYNNEI. The CDR3 spells CASSEAGRLAGAGNIQYF. The CDR3 DNA sequence: TGTGCCAGCAGTGAAGCAGGGAGACTAGCGGGAGCGGGAAACATTCAGTACTTC.

Note on this clonotype: A read error may produce the germline difference seen at one junction end. This rearrangement joins TRBV28 to TRBJ2-2; possibly TRBD1 or TRBD2 for D (5 bases each). Per the germline V gene, CDR1 is MDHEN and CDR2 is SYDVKM. This CDR3 has 15 amino acids. CDR3 bases: TGTGCCAGCAGTTGGGGAGCAATGGACACCGGGGAGCTGTCTTTT. Amino acids: CASSWGAMDTGELSF.

This clonotype was found many times. This chain connects TRBV12-3 or TRBV12-4 to TRBJ1-2, with 7 bases identical to TRBD1. This CDR3 has 15 residues. V trimming: 1 base; J trimming: 6 bases; junction bases outside the gene matches: 8. The CDR3 is CASSLVLEGAHGYTF. The DNA of the CDR3 is TGTGCCAGCAGTTTAGTCTTAGAGGGGGCGCATGGCTACACCTTC.

The V call is TRBV9, the J call TRBJ2-2; TRBD2 matches at 13 bases. From germline, CDR1 is SGDLS and CDR2 YYNGEE. Germline trimming cut 2 bases from V and 3 bases from J; bases unmatched to any gene: 7. This CDR3 is 18 amino acids long. This CDR3 reads CASSVGTSGNWYTGELFF. DNA for the CDR3: TGTGCCAGCAGCGTCGGGACTAGCGGGAACTGGTACACCGGGGAGCTGTTTTTT. Complete variable domain (other parts from reference TRBV9 and TRBJ2-2): DSGVTQTPKHLITATGQRVTLRCSPRSGDLSVYWYQQSLDQGLQFLIQYYNGEERAKGNILERFSAQQFPDLHSELNLSSLELGDSALYFCASSVGTSGNWYTGELFFGEGSRLTVL.

This clonotype appeared many times. This chain connects TRBV29-1 to TRBJ1-1, with 7 bases identical to TRBD1. There are 13 residues in the CDR3. Looked up from germline, CDR1 is SQVTM and CDR2 is ANQGSEA. J lost 2 bases, V lost 7 bases, and 7 bases had no gene match. CDR3 residues: CSALDRANTEAFF. The CDR3 DNA sequence: TGCAGCGCCCTCGACAGGGCCAACACTGAAGCTTTCTTT.

Comments on this clonotype: This may stem from a read error, because a much larger clone lies one nucleotide away. This rearrangement joins TRBV11-2 to TRBJ1-1; 7 bases fit TRBD1. Unmatched junction bases numbered 12, after V lost 8 bases and J lost 0 bases. The CDR3 covers 16 residues. Germline V gene sequence: CDR1 SGHAT, CDR2 FQNNGV. Written as DNA, the CDR3 is TGTGCCAGCGGCACGGGGACAGCGACCTTGAACACTGAAGCTTTCTTT. Translating gives CASGTGTATLNTEAFF.

This clonotype was recorded at least ten times. This sequence joins TRBV13 and TRBJ2-7; TRBD2 matches 10 bases. The germline CDR1 and CDR2 sequences are PRHDT and FYEKMQ (reference sequence). The CDR3 loop spans 16 amino acids. J gave up 7 bases and V 1 base, and 10 bases lay outside the gene matches. This chain's CDR3 is CASSLVGLAGDVEQYF. The CDR3 DNA sequence: TGTGCCAGCAGCTTAGTGGGCCTAGCGGGAGACGTTGAGCAGTACTTC.

There are many counts of this clonotype. This rearrangement joins TRBV29-1 to TRBJ2-7; D may match TRBD1 or TRBD2 (5 bases each). There are 11 residues in the CDR3. The V gene's germline CDR1 is SQVTM and CDR2 ANQGSEA. Trimming cost V 6 bases and J 4 bases, with 10 bases left between them. This CDR3 is CSVGEGYEQYF. CDR3 in DNA: TGCAGCGTGGGGGAAGGGTACGAGCAGTACTTC.

This clonotype was observed at least ten times. The rearrangement uses TRBV28 and TRBJ1-6; TRBD1 might be the D (5 bases). The CDR3 has 13 residues. Germline V CDR1 and CDR2: MDHEN, SYDVKM. Trimming cost V 6 bases and J 13 bases, with 16 bases left between them. The CDR3: CASSTGGILPLHF. CDR3 bases: TGTGCCAGCAGCACGGGGGGGATTCTTCCCCTCCACTTT.